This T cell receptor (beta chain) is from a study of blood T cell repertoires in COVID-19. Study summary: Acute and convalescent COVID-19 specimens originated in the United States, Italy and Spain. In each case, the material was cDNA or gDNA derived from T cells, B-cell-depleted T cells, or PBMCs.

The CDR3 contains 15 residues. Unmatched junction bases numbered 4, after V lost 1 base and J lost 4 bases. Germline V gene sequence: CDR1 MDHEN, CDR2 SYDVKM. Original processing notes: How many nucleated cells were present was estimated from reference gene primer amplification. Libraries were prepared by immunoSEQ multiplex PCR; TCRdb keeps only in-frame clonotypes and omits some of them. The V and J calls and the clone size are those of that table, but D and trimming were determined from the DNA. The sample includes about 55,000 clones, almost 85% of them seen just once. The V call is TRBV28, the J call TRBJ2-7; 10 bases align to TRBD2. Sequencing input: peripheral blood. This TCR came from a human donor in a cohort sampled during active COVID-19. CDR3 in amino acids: CASSLFLAGEYEQYF. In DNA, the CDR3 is TGTGCCAGCAGTTTATTTCTAGCGGGAGAGTACGAGCAGTACTTC. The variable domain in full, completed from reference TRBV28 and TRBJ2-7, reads DVKVTQSSRYLVKRTGEKVFLECVQDMDHENMFWYRQDPGLGLRLIYFSYDVKMKEKGDIPEGYSVSREKKERFSLILESASTNQTSMYLCASSLFLAGEYEQYFGPGTRLTVT.